The present TCR beta chain was sequenced within a study of shared clonotypes between healthy human individuals. Only Caucasian adults living in Nashville, Tennessee made up the donor group. V was trimmed by 2 bases and J by 0 bases, leaving 14 bases between them. The germline gives CDR1 SGHRS, CDR2 YFSETQ. The CDR3 has 16 amino acids. Here immunoSEQ multiplex PCR was the method, and the copy in TCRdb shows in-frame clones only, minus some. This sample carries about 490,000 clones, less than 80% of them seen once, and the ten largest clones take roughly 13%. The clonotype comes from a woman aged 35 to 49 in good health. Some clones in this sample may be carry-over from other donors' samples. Specimen: PBMCs. The rearrangement links TRBV5-1 to TRBJ1-2; D might be TRBD1 (5 bases). CDR3 amino acids: CASSFGTRGANYGYTF. The CDR3 nucleotides are TGCGCCAGCAGCTTCGGGACCCGAGGAGCTAACTATGGCTACACCTTC.